Below are 25 T cell receptor beta chains sequenced from a single sample in a study of shared clonotypes between healthy human individuals. Profiled with immunoSEQ multiplex PCR; TCRdb holds only in-frame clones, not every one. Of about 480,000 clones listed, around 79% are singletons. The source material was PBMCs. These receptors were collected from a woman in her thirties or forties in good health. Some clones in this sample may be carry-over from other donors' samples.

This CDR3 is CASSRGGTADSYEQYF. CDR3 in DNA: TGTGCCAGCAGCCGGGGAGGGACAGCGGACTCCTACGAGCAGTACTTC. The chain combines TRBV7-9 with TRBJ2-5; TRBD1 or TRBD2 may be the D gene (7 bases each). The DNA end is more similar to TRBJ2-7, so the J call may be wrong. The CDR3 contains 16 residues. Germline CDR1 SEHNR, CDR2 FQNEAQ (reference sequence).

The chain couples TRBV6-1 to TRBJ1-3; D is unresolved. V was clipped by 6 bases and J by 2 bases, with 14 bases between them. There are 15 residues in the CDR3. The germline V gene has CDR1 MNHNS and CDR2 SASEGT. The CDR3 protein is CASSERVGTGNTIYF. CDR3 nucleotides: TGTGCCAGCAGCGAACGGGTGGGGACTGGAAACACCATATATTTT.

This chain joins TRBV6-1 and TRBJ2-3, with D perhaps TRBD1 or TRBD2 (7 bases each). The germline gives CDR1 MNHNS, CDR2 SASEGT. The CDR3 contains 14 residues. Between the trimmed V and J ends, which lost 8 bases and 6 bases, there was a span of 18 bases. CDR3 region: CASSLAEGADTQYF. CDR3 DNA sequence: TGTGCCAGCTCCCTAGCGGAGGGGGCGGATACGCAGTATTTT.

As to this clone: The junction and the germline gene differ at one end; a read error may be behind it. The genes are TRBV7-7 and TRBJ2-1; 7 bases are shared with TRBD2. Germline CDR1 reads SSHAT; CDR2 reads FNYEAQ (reference sequence). This CDR3 region has 16 residues. CDR3 bases: TGTGCTAGCAGCCCCATGGGCGGGAGAATCGACAATGAGCAGTTCTTC. Translation gives CASSPMGGRIDNEQFF.

The rearrangement joins TRBV29-1 to TRBJ2-1; 12 bases agree with TRBD2. The germline V gene encodes CDR1 SQVTM and CDR2 ANQGSEA. V dropped 3 bases and J dropped 5; count of bases not matched to a gene: 5. The CDR3 length is 15 residues. The DNA of the CDR3 is TGCAGCGTTGATCCGACTAGCGGGAGCCACAATGAGCAGTTCTTC. The encoded protein is CSVDPTSGSHNEQFF.

The V call is TRBV10-3, the J call TRBJ2-3, with 7 bases lining up with TRBD2. The germline V gene has CDR1 ENHRY and CDR2 SYGVKD. The CDR3 covers 15 residues. V lost 10 bases, J lost 6 bases, and 16 bases stayed unmatched. CDR3 sequence (DNA): TGTGCCACCGTTGGACTAGTGCCATTTATGGATACGCAGTATTTT. Its translation is CATVGLVPFMDTQYF.

On this clone: A read error may explain this, as a much larger clone is one base away. The chain carries TRBV6-5 and TRBJ2-7; 10 bases agree with TRBD2. The ends lost 5 bases at V and 3 bases at J; junction bases unmatched: 1. The CDR3 is 13 residues long. Per germline, CDR1 MNHEY and CDR2 SVGAGI. The CDR3 sequence is CASSRTSGYEQYF. CDR3 DNA: TGTGCCAGCAGTCGGACTAGCGGCTACGAGCAGTACTTC.

This chain joins TRBV11-2 and TRBJ1-5, with 7 positions matching TRBD1. CDR3 size: 15 residues. The germline gives CDR1 SGHAT, CDR2 FQNNGV. The J segment lost 7 bases and the V segment lost 1 base, leaving 7 bases of the junction unmatched. The CDR3 bases are TGTGCCAGCAGCTTAGGGGCCAGGGGGTACCAGCCCCAGCATTTT. Its translation: CASSLGARGYQPQHF.

This sequence joins TRBV7-2 and TRBJ2-5; D possibly corresponds to TRBD2 (6 bases). This CDR3 contains 16 residues. Germline CDR1 and CDR2: SGHTA and FQGNSA. V was clipped by 7 bases and J by 5 bases, with 23 bases between them. The CDR3 protein is CASNLGLARVGETQYF. As DNA, the CDR3 is TGTGCCAGCAACTTGGGGCTAGCGAGAGTGGGGGAGACCCAGTACTTC.

Only one count was recorded for this clone. The rearrangement links TRBV28 to TRBJ2-2; D ambiguous. Germline V gene lookup returns CDR1 MDHEN and CDR2 SYDVKM. CDR3 length: 15 residues. With 3 bases removed from V and 2 bases from J, the gap between germline ends came to 10 bases. CDR3 sequence reads: CASSFFRVNTGELFF. CDR3 nucleotide sequence: TGTGCCAGCAGTTTTTTCCGGGTAAACACCGGGGAGCTGTTTTTT.

The V call is TRBV4-3, the J call TRBJ2-1, with 12 bases fitting TRBD2. Trimming took 2 bases from V and 9 from J; bases not matched to a gene: 5. This CDR3 contains 15 residues. The germline CDR1 and CDR2 sequences are LGHNA and YSLEER. The CDR3 region is CASSQRLAGDGEQFF. The CDR3 DNA reads TGCGCCAGCAGCCAAAGACTAGCGGGAGACGGTGAGCAGTTCTTC.

V usage is TRBV4-2 and J usage is TRBJ2-3; 11 bases align to TRBD2. The V and J ends lost 2 bases and 4 bases, in that order; junction bases with no gene match: 8. The CDR3 has 17 residues. Per the germline V gene, CDR1 is LGHNA and CDR2 is YNFKEQ. The CDR3 protein is CASSQTTSGSGADTQYF. The CDR3 region has the DNA TGTGCCAGCAGCCAAACAACTAGCGGGAGTGGAGCAGATACGCAGTATTTT.

The chain joins TRBV7-6 to TRBJ2-7, with D tentatively TRBD2 (5 bases). The germline V gene has CDR1 SGHVS and CDR2 FNYEAQ. Trimming removed 4 bases from V and 0 bases from J, with 7 bases in between. This CDR3 is built from 13 residues. The CDR3 bases are TGTGCCAGCAGCTCTGGACTCTCCTACGAGCAGTACTTC. Amino acids: CASSSGLSYEQYF.

This sequence joins TRBV11-2 and TRBJ2-2, with 7 bases identical to TRBD1. Germline loops: CDR1 SGHAT, CDR2 FQNNGV. V gave up 2 bases and J gave up 7 bases; unmatched junction bases: 7. This CDR3 spans 15 amino acids. The CDR3 loop reads CASSLRDRVGGELFF. The CDR3 DNA reads as TGTGCCAGCAGCTTACGAGACAGGGTGGGCGGGGAGCTGTTTTTT.

V usage is TRBV7-9 and J usage is TRBJ2-7; 11 bases are a match to TRBD2. Germline CDR1 is SEHNR and CDR2 is FQNEAQ (reference sequence). V shed 5 bases, J shed 3 bases, and the junction held 6 bases outside the gene matches. The CDR3 runs 15 residues. CDR3: CASSQPGLADYEQYF. CDR3 DNA sequence: TGTGCCAGCAGCCAACCGGGACTAGCGGACTACGAGCAGTACTTC.

This clone showed up many times. In DNA form, the CDR3 reads TGTGCCAGCAGCTCGGGACTAGCGGGAGAGTACGAGCAGTACTTC. It encodes CASSSGLAGEYEQYF. The chain couples TRBV28 to TRBJ2-7; 14 nucleotides align to TRBD2. Trimming removed 6 bases from V and 4 bases from J; junction bases left unmatched: 5. CDR1 and CDR2 (germline): MDHEN, SYDVKM. This CDR3 contains 15 residues.

The chain uses TRBV30 and TRBJ2-5; D possibly corresponds to TRBD1 (5 bases). Trimming removed 6 bases from V and 5 bases from J, with 16 bases in between. This CDR3 contains 13 residues. The V gene's germline CDR1 is GTSNPN and CDR2 SVGIG (reference sequence). CDR3: CACDRKIGETQYF. Here the CDR3 DNA reads TGTGCCTGTGACAGAAAGATCGGGGAGACCCAGTACTTC.

This chain's CDR3 is CASSLAPGSNTEAFF. CDR3 nucleotides: TGCGCCAGCAGCTTGGCACCGGGCTCCAACACTGAAGCTTTCTTT. J is TRBJ1-1 and V is TRBV5-1; D unresolved. V lost 0 bases and J 2 bases, leaving 11 bases between the germline ends. CDR3 length equals 15 residues. Germline values: CDR1 SGHRS, CDR2 YFSETQ.

The table lists this clone with a few counts. The sample carries other DNA sequences with the same CDR3. This sequence joins TRBV2 and TRBJ2-1; D not resolved. V was clipped by 4 bases and J by 0 bases, with 10 bases between them. The CDR3 is 15 residues long. Germline loops: CDR1 SNHLY, CDR2 FYNNEI. CDR3 in DNA: TGTGCCAGCAGTGGGGGTCCGAGCTCCTACAATGAGCAGTTCTTC. This codes for CASSGGPSSYNEQFF.

This rearrangement joins TRBV11-3 to TRBJ2-1; D is unclear. V gave up 0 bases and J gave up 6 bases, with 12 bases separating them. The CDR3 is made up of 15 amino acids. Germline CDR1 is SGHNT and CDR2 is YENEEA. The CDR3 loop is CASSLDSRPTNEQFF. CDR3 coding DNA: TGTGCCAGCAGCTTAGATAGTCGCCCAACCAATGAGCAGTTCTTC.

V gene TRBV6-1 combines with J gene TRBJ2-7, with D possibly called TRBD1 or TRBD2 (5 bases each). V shed 8 bases and J shed 0 bases, with 11 bases lying between them. The CDR3 totals 13 residues. Germline V gene sequence: CDR1 MNHNS, CDR2 SASEGT. The CDR3 coding sequence is TGTGCCAGCGGACCAGGGAGCTCCTACGAGCAGTACTTC. Amino acid sequence: CASGPGSSYEQYF.

The chain carries TRBV5-1 and TRBJ1-3; no clear D gene. CDR3 size: 15 residues. Trimming stripped 0 bases from V and 0 bases from J, with 7 bases between. CDR1 SGHRS and CDR2 YFSETQ come from the germline V gene. The CDR3 region is CASSLGVVSGNTIYF. The CDR3 nucleotides are TGCGCCAGCAGCTTGGGCGTCGTCTCTGGAAACACCATATATTTT.

V gene TRBV5-1 combines with J gene TRBJ2-4, with D maybe TRBD1 (5 bases). The V end lost 0 bases, the J end lost 7 bases, and 11 bases lay between the germline ends. This CDR3 has 14 residues. Germline lookup yields CDR1 SGHRS and CDR2 YFSETQ. This CDR3 is CASSLAKGKNIQYF. Written as DNA, the CDR3 is TGCGCCAGCAGCTTGGCCAAGGGGAAGAACATTCAGTACTTC. Full variable domain (remainder filled in from reference TRBV5-1 and TRBJ2-4): KAGVTQTPRYLIKTRGQQVTLSCSPISGHRSVSWYQQTPGQGLQFLFEYFSETQRNKGNFPGRFSGRQFSNSRSEMNVSTLELGDSALYLCASSLAKGKNIQYFGAGTRLSVL.

Remarks on this clone: This sequence may be a read error, since a much larger clone differs from it by one base. The rearrangement uses TRBV5-4 and TRBJ2-7; TRBD2 matches at 13 bases. Germline V gene data show CDR1 as SGHNT and CDR2 as YYREEE (reference sequence). V lost 4 bases and J lost 3; bases outside the gene matches: 4. The CDR3 has 15 residues. CDR3 protein: CASSPGLAGDYEQYF. DNA of the CDR3: TGTGCCAGCAGCCCCGGACTAGCGGGAGACTACGAGCAGTACTTC.

This clone has only one observation. This chain connects TRBV18 to TRBJ1-2, with a possible D match to TRBD1 (6 bases). Trimming took 4 bases from V and 6 from J, leaving 27 bases between them. Germline-derived CDR1 and CDR2 are KGHSH and LQKENI. The CDR3 spans 18 residues. For the CDR3, the DNA is TGTGCCAGCTCACGCCAGGCAGGGGAGTCCCACTTACGAGATGGCTACACCTTC. Protein sequence: CASSRQAGESHLRDGYTF.